This T cell receptor (beta chain) is drawn from a study of blood T cell repertoires in COVID-19. Study at large: Both acute and convalescent COVID-19 samples were obtained from the United States, Italy and Spain. PBMCs, B-cell-depleted T cells, or T cells were the source of the cDNA or gDNA that made up the material.

Study processing details: Reference gene primers were amplified, and this amplification served to estimate nucleated cell counts. Libraries were prepared by immunoSEQ multiplex PCR; TCRdb keeps only in-frame clonotypes and omits some of them. Clone size and V and J calls were adopted from that table, with D and trimming inferred from the DNA. Of some 160,000 clones in the sample, approximately 87% were seen once. Sequenced input: peripheral blood. The TCR was taken from a woman in her seventies with acute or convalescent COVID-19.

The DNA for the CDR3 is TGTGCCAGCAGTTCCCCTCCGGGATCTACCCCCTACGAGCAGTACTTC. Protein product: CASSSPPGSTPYEQYF. The J gene is TRBJ2-7, the V gene TRBV28, with TRBD2 as a possible D gene (5 bases). The CDR3 has 16 amino acids. Looked up from germline, CDR1 is MDHEN and CDR2 is SYDVKM. V gave up 4 bases and J gave up 2 bases, with 18 bases separating them.